This T cell receptor beta chain came from a study of blood T cells in healthy people across ages. Study results and limitations: Because sorting was not performed, PBMCs prevented conclusive naive versus antigen-experienced comparison. Across the age range, TCR beta diversity per million T cells fell in a roughly linear way.

This clonotype was detected a few times. Its target is not known. A second PCR, run for about 7 to 11 cycles, used a sample-barcoded 5' primer plus a J-beta primer mix. From the 5' RACE reads, TCRdb called clonotypes with MiXCR, one entry per CDR3 protein. The sample contains about 570,000 distinct CDR3 sequences, approximately 25% of which appear only once. Per sample, a minimum of 7 million PBMCs were isolated. Per sample, at least 5 micrograms of total RNA were extracted. This receptor was obtained from a woman aged 65 to 85 in good health. Material for sequencing was blood.

The CDR3: CASRGDGSYNEQFF. CDR3 bases: TGTGCCAGCAGGGGGGACGGATCCTACAATGAGCAGTTCTTC. The genes are TRBV6-6 and TRBJ2-1; D may be TRBD1 or TRBD2 (5 bases each). Deletions cut 6 bases from V and 1 base from J, with 10 bases between. Germline V gene sequence: CDR1 MNHNY, CDR2 SVGAGI (reference sequence). CDR3 length equals 14 residues.